The clone carrying this T cell receptor beta chain was seen at least ten times. As yet, its antigen is unknown. The data originate from a study of molecular identifiers for immune sequencing clone quantification. Findings and limits, study-wide: Barcode collisions between identical TCR molecules could shrink estimates of highly expanded clone sizes.

Previously reported methods and listed TCR primers produced the bulk TCR libraries. Each CDR3 protein gets one entry after TCRdb re-called the PCR reads with MiXCR. The sample carries about 330,000 distinct CDR3 sequences, roughly 23% recorded once. The CDR3 has 15 amino acids. The V gene's germline CDR1 is MGHDK and CDR2 SYGVNS. Trimming removed 1 base from V and 7 bases from J, with 14 bases in between. Input for naive CD8 libraries was roughly 19,000 to 1,100,000 sorted cells; the RNA fraction used was 10%, 30% or 50%. Based on a CD8+CD4-CCR7+CD45RA+ profile, naive CD8 T cells were sorted. The sequence came from a human donor in good health. Some libraries in this study had Jurkat cell RNA spiked in. This sequence joins TRBV25-1 and TRBJ2-1; D might be TRBD2 (7 bases). The sample taken for sequencing was naive CD8+ T cells from blood, with Jurkat cell RNA spiked in. The subset was: FACS-sorted CD8+CD4-CCR7+CD45RA+ naive T cells. CDR3 coding DNA: TGTGCCAGCAGTGAATTTGGGGGGGCCTCGAATGAGCAGTTCTTC. Protein product: CASSEFGGASNEQFF.